The 22 T cell receptor beta chains presented below share a single source sample, sequenced in a study of cytomegalovirus exposure and HLA in healthy donors. Sequencing used immunoSEQ multiplex PCR; TCRdb keeps in-frame clones, though not all of them. The table lists roughly 230,000 clones, about 92% of them singletons, with under 4% in the top ten. Sequencing used PBMCs. The receptors stem from a woman in her 30s in good health and CMV-seronegative.

The gene calls are TRBV7-9 and TRBJ2-5, with 7 bases aligning to TRBD1. V dropped 1 base and J dropped 6; count of bases not matched to a gene: 11. Per the germline V gene, CDR1 is SEHNR and CDR2 is FQNEAQ (reference sequence). CDR3 length: 16 residues. The CDR3 DNA sequence: TGTGCCAGCAGCTTAGATTACGGGACAGTGTTGAAGACCCAGTACTTC. This translates into CASSLDYGTVLKTQYF.

This chain uses TRBV12-2 with TRBJ2-7; TRBD2, as called in the table, went unchecked against the DNA. TRBV12-2 is a pseudogene. This CDR3 contains 13 residues. The CDR3 loop is CASRGPKAHEQYF. The DNA of the CDR3 is TGTGCAAGTAGAGGCCCGAAAGCCCACGAGCAGTACTTC.

The V gene is TRBV9, the J gene TRBJ2-2; 8 nucleotides agree with TRBD2. This CDR3 contains 16 residues. The germline V gene encodes CDR1 SGDLS and CDR2 YYNGEE. The V and J ends lost 4 bases and 6 bases, in that order; junction bases with no gene match: 11. CDR3 region: CASSIEAGVVSGELFF. DNA for the CDR3: TGTGCCAGCAGCATAGAAGCGGGAGTCGTTTCCGGGGAGCTGTTTTTT.

V and J are TRBV9 and TRBJ2-3; D tentatively reads TRBD1 or TRBD2 (5 bases each). There are 16 residues in the CDR3. The V gene's germline CDR1 is SGDLS and CDR2 YYNGEE. V gave up 3 bases and J gave up 1 base, with 15 bases separating them. The CDR3: CASSARAGSGTDTQYF. CDR3 nucleotides: TGTGCCAGCAGCGCCCGGGCAGGGAGTGGCACAGATACGCAGTATTTT.

The sample holds a few counts of this clone. The chain employs TRBV10-3 and TRBJ1-2; no firm D call. Trimming took off 4 bases at V and 1 base at J, with 10 bases between the two ends. Germline V gene data show CDR1 as ENHRY and CDR2 as SYGVKD. This CDR3 is built from 14 residues. The CDR3: CAISGLDFNYGYTF. The CDR3 nucleotides read TGTGCCATCAGTGGTCTGGATTTTAACTATGGCTACACCTTC.

The chain carries TRBV7-3 and TRBJ2-3; 8 bases line up with TRBD2. The ends lost 5 bases at V and 4 bases at J; junction bases unmatched: 8. Looked up from germline, CDR1 is SGHTA and CDR2 is FQGTGA. The CDR3 has 15 residues. The CDR3 DNA is TGTGCCAGCAGCCTGGGACTAGTCTTCGCAGATACGCAGTATTTT. Translated, it gives CASSLGLVFADTQYF. Combining the CDR3 with reference TRBV7-3 and TRBJ2-3 gives the whole variable domain GAGVSQTPSNKVTEKGKYVELRCDPISGHTALYWYRQSLGQGPEFLIYFQGTGAADDSGLPNDRFFAVRPEGSVSTLKIQRTERGDSAVYLCASSLGLVFADTQYFGPGTRLTVL.

This sequence joins TRBV5-6 and TRBJ2-2, with TRBD1 matching 9 bases. Germline CDR1 reads SGHDT; CDR2 reads YYEEEE. Unmatched junction bases numbered 0, after V lost 0 bases and J lost 3 bases. The CDR3 runs 15 residues. This CDR3 is CASSLGTGDTGELFF. CDR3 sequence (DNA): TGTGCCAGCAGCTTGGGGACAGGGGACACCGGGGAGCTGTTTTTT.

This sequence joins TRBV27 and TRBJ2-7; 8 bases are a match to TRBD2. This CDR3 is built from 13 residues. Per germline, CDR1 MNHEY and CDR2 SMNVEV (reference sequence). V trimming: 6 bases; J trimming: 5 bases; junction bases outside the gene matches: 6. CDR3 loop: CASRMAGGHEQYF. The CDR3 DNA follows: TGTGCCAGCAGGATGGCGGGAGGCCACGAGCAGTACTTC.

This chain connects TRBV4-1 to TRBJ2-1, with no clear D. The germline gives CDR1 MGHRA, CDR2 YSYEKL. V was shortened by 0 bases and J by 7 bases, with 7 bases between the two germline ends. The CDR3 contains 13 residues. In nucleotides, the CDR3 is TGCGCCAGCAGCCAAGATTTGGCAAATGAGCAGTTCTTC. Its translation is CASSQDLANEQFF.

The chain couples TRBV6-4 to TRBJ2-1, with TRBD2 identical over 9 bases. The CDR3 is 14 residues long. Germline values: CDR1 MRHNA, CDR2 SNTAGT. V was pared by 6 bases and J by 10 bases, with 10 bases of the junction left unmatched. CDR3 sequence: CASSPDGTSLEQFF. The DNA of the CDR3 is TGTGCCAGCAGCCCTGACGGGACTAGCCTGGAGCAGTTCTTC.

V usage is TRBV7-9 and J usage is TRBJ1-2; D remains ambiguous. Germline CDR1 SEHNR, CDR2 FQNEAQ (reference sequence). V was trimmed by 5 bases and J by 4 bases, leaving 11 bases between them. The CDR3 contains 13 residues. The CDR3 loop is CASSRGQVYGYTF. CDR3 nucleotides: TGTGCCAGCAGCCGAGGGCAGGTCTATGGCTACACCTTC. Supplemented by reference TRBV7-9 and TRBJ1-2, the full variable domain reads DTGVSQNPRHKITKRGQNVTFRCDPISEHNRLYWYRQTLGQGPEFLTYFQNEAQLEKSRLLSDRFSAERPKGSFSTLEIQRTEQGDSAMYLCASSRGQVYGYTFGSGTRLTVV.

The chain employs TRBV7-9 and TRBJ2-5; perhaps TRBD1 as D (5 bases). The germline gives CDR1 SEHNR, CDR2 FQNEAQ (reference sequence). The V gene lost 5 bases and the J gene lost 1 base, with 8 bases spanning the gap. The CDR3 length is 13 residues. As DNA, the CDR3 is TGTGCCAGCAGCCGACAGATCCAAGAGACCCAGTACTTC. This translates into CASSRQIQETQYF.

This chain links TRBV7-2 with TRBJ2-3; no reliable D call. CDR3 size: 14 residues. V lost 4 bases to trimming and J lost 1 base, with 9 bases between them. Germline V gives CDR1 SGHTA, CDR2 FQGNSA. The CDR3 sequence: CASSSRRGTDTQYF. The CDR3 DNA is TGTGCCAGCAGCTCTAGAAGGGGCACAGATACGCAGTATTTT.

The V and J genes are TRBV28 and TRBJ2-5; the match to TRBD1 covers 9 bases. The CDR3 consists of 14 residues. The germline gives CDR1 MDHEN, CDR2 SYDVKM. The junction had 7 bases not matched to a gene; V was cut back by 4 bases and J by 7 bases. The CDR3 DNA is TGTGCCAGCAGTTGGGGACAGGGCCGTGGGACCCAGTACTTC. It translates to CASSWGQGRGTQYF.

V and J are TRBV6-5 and TRBJ2-1; weak D call: TRBD1 (5 bases). The CDR3 is 15 residues long. Germline lookup yields CDR1 MNHEY and CDR2 SVGAGI. The V end was cut by 4 bases, the J end by 0 bases, with 10 bases between. In nucleotides, the CDR3 is TGTGCCAGCAGTTTCGGACAAAGCTCCTACAATGAGCAGTTCTTC. This codes for CASSFGQSSYNEQFF.

V usage is TRBV6-5 and J usage is TRBJ1-2; 9 positions agree with TRBD1. The germline gives CDR1 MNHEY, CDR2 SVGAGI. The CDR3 is 13 amino acids. With V trimmed by 7 bases and J by 4 bases, 4 bases remained unmatched. The CDR3 nucleotides read TGTGCCAGCACGCGGGACAGGGCCTATGGCTACACCTTC. Encoded protein: CASTRDRAYGYTF.

The gene calls are TRBV14 and TRBJ2-2; D unresolved. The length of the CDR3 is 13 residues. Between the trimmed V and J ends, which lost 4 bases and 7 bases, there was a span of 10 bases. CDR1 is SGHDN and CDR2 is FVKESK in the germline V gene. DNA for the CDR3: TGTGCCAGCAGCCCGTTGATGGGCGGGGAGCTGTTTTTT. It encodes CASSPLMGGELFF.

The J gene is TRBJ2-7, the V gene TRBV27, with TRBD1 matching over 7 bases. The CDR3 runs to 15 residues. V shed 3 bases, J shed 3 bases, and the junction held 8 bases outside the gene matches. CDR1 and CDR2 from the germline V gene are MNHEY and SMNVEV (reference sequence). The CDR3 protein is CASSFGDRRYYEQYF. The DNA of the CDR3 is TGTGCCAGCAGTTTTGGGGACAGAAGATACTACGAGCAGTACTTC.

In DNA, the CDR3 is TGTGCCAGCAGTTGGGCTAGCGGGAACTACGAGCAGTACTTC. Protein sequence: CASSWASGNYEQYF. The gene calls are TRBV13 and TRBJ2-7; 9 bases map to TRBD2. With V trimmed by 6 bases and J by 3 bases, 6 bases remained unmatched. CDR3 length equals 14 residues. The germline CDR1 and CDR2 sequences are PRHDT and FYEKMQ (reference sequence).

V gene TRBV7-2 combines with J gene TRBJ2-3; possibly TRBD2 for D (6 bases). The CDR3 has 17 amino acids. Germline lookup yields CDR1 SGHTA and CDR2 FQGNSA. Trimming took off 5 bases at V and 2 bases at J, with 20 bases between the two ends. CDR3 sequence (DNA): TGTGCCAGCAGCCCGACTAGATTCAGTCGCCACACAGATACGCAGTATTTT. Protein sequence: CASSPTRFSRHTDTQYF.

This clone has a single count. The chain recombines TRBV27 with TRBJ2-1; the match to TRBD2 covers 13 bases. With V trimmed by 5 bases and J by 9 bases, 4 bases remained unmatched. The CDR3 contains 14 residues. Per germline, CDR1 MNHEY and CDR2 SMNVEV (reference sequence). CDR3 coding DNA: TGTGCCAGCAGTCCGACTAGCGGGAGGACTGAGCAGTTCTTC. Its protein product is CASSPTSGRTEQFF.

A remark on this clone: At one of its ends the junction is not consistent with the germline gene, which may arise from a read error. The V gene is TRBV7-8, the J gene TRBJ2-7; the match to TRBD2 covers 8 bases. The germline gives CDR1 SGHVS, CDR2 FQNEAQ. The CDR3 totals 16 residues. The CDR3 bases are TGTGCCAGCAGCCACCCGGGACTAGTGGGATCCTACGAGCAATACTTC. This translates into CASSHPGLVGSYEQYF. The full variable domain, its missing parts supplied by reference TRBV7-8 and TRBJ2-7, is GAGVSQSPRYKVAKRGQDVALRCDPISGHVSLFWYQQALGQGPEFLTYFQNEAQLDKSGLPSDRFFAERPEGSVSTLKIQRTQQEDSAVYLCASSHPGLVGSYEQYFGPGTRLTVT.